This TCR beta chain was captured by sequencing in a study of vaccination and CD4 T cells after COVID-19. Trimming removed 1 base from V and 1 base from J, with 12 bases in between. The CDR3 consists of 16 residues. The germline gives CDR1 SGHDN, CDR2 FVKESK. Sequencing of the DNA from cultured CD4+ T cells was carried out with the Oncomine TCR Beta short-read assay. Scientists extracted genomic DNA from CD4+ T cells grown in culture. One entry per CDR3 protein, called by TCRdb with MiXCR from the PCR reads. The profile covers over 11,000 distinct CDR3 sequences, with roughly 20% appearing a single time and nearly 15% taken by the ten largest. Documented treatment: approximately nine-day PBMC culture with coronavirus spike peptide pools or control peptides (ViraFEST assay). Peptide-pool expansion of antigen-specific T cells preceded TCR sequencing in ViraFEST. A note on this clonotype: What it binds is unknown.

The chain is built from TRBV14 and TRBJ2-3; D not certain. The sequencing sample was made of cultured CD4+ T cells from blood. This receptor was taken from a human donor with COVID-19. CDR3 region: CASSQGRPVRTDTQYF. The CDR3 region has the DNA TGTGCCAGCAGCCAAGGTCGGCCGGTTCGCACAGATACGCAGTATTTT.